These 6 T cell receptor beta chains originate from one sample sequenced in a study of T cell responses to AZD1222 COVID-19 vaccine. Sequencing was performed with immunoSEQ multiplex PCR; in TCRdb, only in-frame clones are kept and a portion is missing. The table has about 86,000 clones, more than 75% seen once. The specimen comprised peripheral blood, sampled on day 0 of AZD1222 vaccination. Receptors originate from an adult in good health.

This sequence joins TRBV28 and TRBJ2-1; D may correspond to TRBD1 or TRBD2 (6 bases each). Trimming took off 7 bases at V and 9 bases at J, with 13 bases between the two ends. Germline V gene lookup returns CDR1 MDHEN and CDR2 SYDVKM. The CDR3 length is 12 residues. The CDR3 loop reads CASTSGEVEQFF. The CDR3 DNA reads TGTGCCAGCACCTCAGGGGAGGTTGAGCAGTTCTTC.

This chain uses TRBV25-1 with TRBJ2-5; the match to TRBD1 covers 7 bases. The ends lost 6 bases at V and 4 bases at J; junction bases unmatched: 8. Germline CDR1 is MGHDK and CDR2 is SYGVNS. The CDR3 extends over 14 amino acids. The CDR3 is CASSDDRAVETQYF. CDR3 coding DNA: TGTGCCAGCAGCGACGACAGGGCAGTAGAGACCCAGTACTTC. Filled out from reference TRBV25-1 and TRBJ2-5, the complete variable domain reads EADIYQTPRYLVIGTGKKITLECSQTMGHDKMYWYQQDPGMELHLIHYSYGVNSTEKGDLSSESTVSRIRTEHFPLTLESARPSHTSQYLCASSDDRAVETQYFGPGTRLLVL.

Worth noting for this clone: The same CDR3 can be traced to other DNA sequences in this sample. This sequence joins TRBV7-9 and TRBJ1-1; no definite D call. This CDR3 is 14 amino acids long. CDR1 SEHNR and CDR2 FQNEAQ come from the germline V gene (reference sequence). V was cut by 2 bases and J by 2 bases, with 9 bases left in between. CDR3 sequence: CASSLSGLNTEAFF. Here the CDR3 DNA reads TGTGCCAGCAGCTTATCCGGACTTAACACTGAAGCTTTCTTT.

This sequence joins TRBV19 and TRBJ2-7; either TRBD1 or TRBD2 may fit D (5 bases each). Deletions cut 6 bases from V and 6 bases from J, with 12 bases between. The CDR3 has 12 amino acids. Germline CDR1 is LNHDA and CDR2 is SQIVND (reference sequence). CDR3 loop: CASSPTGREQYF. The CDR3 bases are TGTGCCAGTAGCCCGACGGGGCGCGAGCAGTACTTC. Variable domain in full (rest from reference TRBV19 and TRBJ2-7): DGGITQSPKYLFRKEGQNVTLSCEQNLNHDAMYWYRQDPGQGLRLIYYSQIVNDFQKGDIAEGYSVSREKKESFPLTVTSAQKNPTAFYLCASSPTGREQYFGPGTRLTVT.

The gene calls are TRBV11-3 and TRBJ2-3; D is uncertain. Germline lookup yields CDR1 SGHNT and CDR2 YENEEA. The CDR3 sequence is 15 residues long. V was cut by 3 bases and J by 2 bases, with 12 bases left in between. The CDR3 is CASSLGSRFTDTQYF. The CDR3 nucleotides are TGTGCCAGCAGCTTGGGTAGCCGCTTCACAGATACGCAGTATTTT. The full variable domain, its missing parts supplied by reference TRBV11-3 and TRBJ2-3, is EAGVVQSPRYKIIEKKQPVAFWCNPISGHNTLYWYLQNLGQGPELLIRYENEEAVDDSQLPKDRFSAERLKGVDSTLKIQPAELGDSAVYLCASSLGSRFTDTQYFGPGTRLTVL.

This chain uses TRBV5-1 with TRBJ2-7; no clear D. Germline-derived CDR1 and CDR2 are SGHRS and YFSETQ. The V end lost 6 bases, the J end lost 0 bases, and 13 bases lay between the germline ends. The CDR3 has 14 amino acids. The CDR3 coding sequence is TGCGCCAGCACCCCTGAGGCCATCTCCTACGAGCAGTACTTC. It is translated as CASTPEAISYEQYF.